This T cell receptor (beta chain) was profiled in a study of cytomegalovirus exposure and HLA in healthy donors. Whole-study results and caveats: TCR beta V segments were, for the most part, productive about 87% or about 30% of the time in an earlier analysis.

The CDR3 consists of 14 residues. Trimming removed 3 bases from V and 10 bases from J; junction bases left unmatched: 7. Looked up from germline, CDR1 is SGDLS and CDR2 is YYNGEE. Primers included in the PCR were 60 Vbeta and 13 Jbeta primers. As handled by the study authors: In a later analysis, the count reached about 80 million unique TCR beta chains, with about 11 million shared. Method: immunoSEQ multiplex PCR; TCRdb's copy keeps in-frame clones and lacks some. The DNA gave D and trimming, while V, J and clone size come from that table. The sample has roughly 100,000 clones; around four fifths are singletons. In regard to this clone: What it recognizes is unknown.

This rearrangement joins TRBV9 to TRBJ2-1; 10 nucleotides agree with TRBD2. The sequenced sample consisted of PBMCs. The clonotype was recovered from a man between 35 and 55 years old in good health and CMV-seronegative. CDR3: CASSALSGGREQFF. Written as DNA, the CDR3 is TGTGCCAGCAGCGCCCTTAGCGGGGGGCGGGAGCAGTTCTTC.